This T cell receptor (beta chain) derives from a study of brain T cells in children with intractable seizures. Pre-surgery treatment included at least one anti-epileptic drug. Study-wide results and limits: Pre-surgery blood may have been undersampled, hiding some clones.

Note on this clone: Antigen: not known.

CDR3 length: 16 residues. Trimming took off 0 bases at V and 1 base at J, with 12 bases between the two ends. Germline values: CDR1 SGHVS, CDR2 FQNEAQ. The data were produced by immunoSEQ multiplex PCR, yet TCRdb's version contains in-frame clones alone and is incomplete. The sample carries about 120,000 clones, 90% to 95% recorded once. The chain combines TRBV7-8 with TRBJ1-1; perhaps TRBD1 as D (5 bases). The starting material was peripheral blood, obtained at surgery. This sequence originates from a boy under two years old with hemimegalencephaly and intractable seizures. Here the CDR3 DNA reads TGTGCCAGCAGCTTAGCGGGGGGATTTGGGAACACTGAAGCTTTCTTT. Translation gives CASSLAGGFGNTEAFF.